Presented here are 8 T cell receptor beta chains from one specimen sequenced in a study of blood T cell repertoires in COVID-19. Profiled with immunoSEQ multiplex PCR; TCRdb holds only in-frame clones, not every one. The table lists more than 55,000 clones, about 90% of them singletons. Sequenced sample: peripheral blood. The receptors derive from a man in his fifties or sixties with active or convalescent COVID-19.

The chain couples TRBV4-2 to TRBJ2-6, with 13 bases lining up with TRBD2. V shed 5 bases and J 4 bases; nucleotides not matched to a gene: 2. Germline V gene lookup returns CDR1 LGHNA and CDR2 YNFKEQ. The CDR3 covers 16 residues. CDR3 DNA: TGTGCCAGCAGCGGACTAGCGGGAGCCGGGGCCAACGTCCTGACTTTC. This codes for CASSGLAGAGANVLTF.

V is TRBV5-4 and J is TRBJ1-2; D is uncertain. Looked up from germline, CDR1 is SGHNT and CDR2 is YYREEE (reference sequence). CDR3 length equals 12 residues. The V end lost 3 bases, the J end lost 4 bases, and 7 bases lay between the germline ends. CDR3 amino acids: CASSSGSYGYTF. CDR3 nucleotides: TGTGCCAGCAGCTCGGGGAGCTATGGCTACACCTTC.

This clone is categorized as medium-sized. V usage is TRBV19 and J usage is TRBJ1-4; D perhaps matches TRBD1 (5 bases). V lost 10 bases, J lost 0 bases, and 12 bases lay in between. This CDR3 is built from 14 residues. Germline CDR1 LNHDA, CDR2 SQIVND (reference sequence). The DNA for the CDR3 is TGTGCCACCAAAAGACAGACAACTAATGAAAAACTGTTTTTT. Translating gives CATKRQTTNEKLFF.

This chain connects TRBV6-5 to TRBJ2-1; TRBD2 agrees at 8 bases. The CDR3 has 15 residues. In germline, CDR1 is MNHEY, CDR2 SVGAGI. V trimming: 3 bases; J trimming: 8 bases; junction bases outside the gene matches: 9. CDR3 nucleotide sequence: TGTGCCAGCAGTTATGACGGGAGGGCCATCGATGAGCAGTTCTTC. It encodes CASSYDGRAIDEQFF.

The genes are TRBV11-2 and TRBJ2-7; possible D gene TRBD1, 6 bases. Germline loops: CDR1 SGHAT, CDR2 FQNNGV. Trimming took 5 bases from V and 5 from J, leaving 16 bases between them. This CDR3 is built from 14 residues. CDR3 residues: CASSPGQFTNEQYF. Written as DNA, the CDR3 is TGTGCCAGCAGCCCAGGACAGTTCACCAACGAGCAGTACTTC.

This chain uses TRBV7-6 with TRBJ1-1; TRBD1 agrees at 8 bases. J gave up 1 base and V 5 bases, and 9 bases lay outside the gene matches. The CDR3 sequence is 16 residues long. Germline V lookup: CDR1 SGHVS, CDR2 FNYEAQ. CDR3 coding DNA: TGTGCCAGCAGCCCCGGGGGTACAGGGGGGAACACTGAAGCTTTCTTT. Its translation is CASSPGGTGGNTEAFF.

The CDR3, as DNA: TGTGCCTGGAGTGCCCGGGACAGGGAGTTTGGAGGCTACACCTTC. Residues: CAWSARDREFGGYTF. This chain uses TRBV30 with TRBJ1-2, with 9 bases lining up with TRBD1. CDR3 length equals 15 residues. Germline CDR1 and CDR2: GTSNPN and SVGIG (reference sequence). J gave up 8 bases and V 1 base, and 11 bases lay outside the gene matches.

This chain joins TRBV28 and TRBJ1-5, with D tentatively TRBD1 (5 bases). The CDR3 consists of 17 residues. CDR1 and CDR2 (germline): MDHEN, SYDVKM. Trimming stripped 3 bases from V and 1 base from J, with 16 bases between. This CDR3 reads CASSFIGAEGSNQPQHF. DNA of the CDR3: TGTGCCAGCAGTTTTATTGGGGCGGAGGGAAGCAATCAGCCCCAGCATTTT. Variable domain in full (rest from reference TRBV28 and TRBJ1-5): DVKVTQSSRYLVKRTGEKVFLECVQDMDHENMFWYRQDPGLGLRLIYFSYDVKMKEKGDIPEGYSVSREKKERFSLILESASTNQTSMYLCASSFIGAEGSNQPQHFGDGTRLSIL.